What follows are 2 T cell receptor beta chains derived from one specimen sequenced in a study of response to subunit inactivated influenza vaccine (dated by TCRdb to about 2018). The library was produced with RT-PCR. The instrument given in TCRdb is Illumina HiSeq 2500. TCRdb applied fastp at Q25 and MiXCR to the public reads, then kept only in-frame beta chains. All rows with the same CDR3 protein become a single entry with the most common DNA and genes. Counted in this sample were more than 700,000 distinct CDR3 sequences; 21% of them appeared once. The ten largest make up roughly a tenth of the sample. Sequencing was performed on PBMCs from blood, taken less than 6 days after vaccination. The receptors stem from a man in his forties or fifties who received an inactivated influenza vaccine. Donor details come from another sample of the same person, matched by shared clones.

The chain has TRBV4-3 and TRBJ2-7, with 11 bases identical to TRBD2. V lost 0 bases to trimming and J lost 3 bases; unmatched junction nucleotides: 10. Germline-derived CDR1 and CDR2 are LGHNA and YSLEER. This CDR3 comprises 18 residues. The CDR3 DNA follows: TGCGCCAGCAGCCAAGATCACCGGGATAGCGGGAGGGTCTACGAGCAGTACTTC. Translation gives CASSQDHRDSGRVYEQYF.

A few counts support this clonotype. The chain couples TRBV12-3 or TRBV12-4 to TRBJ2-1; TRBD1 might be the D (6 bases). V lost 3 bases to trimming and J lost 3 bases, with 9 bases between them. The CDR3 has 14 amino acids. CDR3 in amino acids: CASSFQGNYNEQFF. DNA for the CDR3: TGTGCCAGCAGTTTCCAGGGGAACTACAATGAGCAGTTCTTC.